Listed here are 17 T cell receptor beta chains from one sample, sequenced in a study of blood T cells in healthy people across ages. The authors ran a second PCR of 7 to 11 cycles using a sample-barcoded 5' primer and a J-beta primer mix. Via MiXCR, TCRdb re-called the 5' RACE reads, giving one row per CDR3 protein. The sample includes over 600,000 distinct CDR3 sequences, roughly 50% of them seen just once. Sequencing input: blood. These receptors were collected from a man aged 40-49 years in good health.

This chain joins TRBV7-9 and TRBJ1-1, with D maybe TRBD1 (5 bases). The CDR3 contains 11 residues. CDR1 SEHNR and CDR2 FQNEAQ come from the germline V gene (reference sequence). Trimming removed 9 bases at V and 6 bases at J, with 11 bases between. The DNA of the CDR3 is TGTGCCAGACCCCAGGGCTCTGAAGCTTTCTTT. Translated, it gives CARPQGSEAFF.

V gene TRBV9 combines with J gene TRBJ2-1, with 7 bases identical to TRBD2. The CDR3 spans 14 residues. V gave up 1 base and J gave up 4 bases; unmatched junction bases: 2. Germline CDR1 SGDLS, CDR2 YYNGEE. The CDR3 nucleotides read TGTGCCAGCAGCGTATGGGGGGGGTACAATGAGCAGTTCTTC. It is translated as CASSVWGGYNEQFF.

The chain joins TRBV5-5 to TRBJ2-3; perhaps TRBD2 as D (6 bases). The CDR3 extends over 15 amino acids. CDR1 and CDR2 (germline): SGHKS, YYEKEE (reference sequence). Trimming took 1 base from V and 3 from J, leaving 12 bases between them. The CDR3 here is CASSLLSSGTDTQYF. CDR3 sequence (DNA): TGTGCCAGCAGCTTGTTAAGTAGCGGTACAGATACGCAGTATTTT.

V usage is TRBV2 and J usage is TRBJ2-7, with D maybe TRBD2 (5 bases). This CDR3 is 11 amino acids long. The germline V and J ends were trimmed by 6 bases and 6 bases, with 9 bases remaining between them. Germline V CDR1 and CDR2: SNHLY, FYNNEI. CDR3 region: CASRSGAEQYF. The CDR3, as DNA: TGTGCCAGCAGGAGCGGAGCCGAGCAGTACTTC.

This clonotype was seen more than once but under ten times. V is TRBV20-1 and J is TRBJ2-5; TRBD1 aligns across 9 bases. Unmatched junction bases numbered 12, after V lost 6 bases and J lost 4 bases. The CDR3 has 15 amino acids. Germline CDR1 reads DFQATT; CDR2 reads SNEGSKA (reference sequence). CDR3 DNA sequence: TGCAGTGCCCCATGGATTGACAGGGGGTTAGAGACCCAGTACTTC. Encoded protein: CSAPWIDRGLETQYF.

Only a few counts were recorded for this clonotype. This rearrangement joins TRBV6-5 to TRBJ1-1; TRBD1 agrees at 9 bases. Germline V gene data show CDR1 as MNHEY and CDR2 as SVGAGI. The CDR3 has 15 residues. Trimming took 2 bases from V and 2 from J; bases not matched to a gene: 3. This CDR3 is CASSYGTGLNTEAFF. The CDR3 nucleotides are TGTGCCAGCAGTTACGGGACAGGGCTAAACACTGAAGCTTTCTTT.

The genes are TRBV11-2 and TRBJ2-1; 8 nucleotides align to TRBD2. The CDR3 contains 16 residues. From germline, CDR1 is SGHAT and CDR2 FQNNGV. J lost 7 bases, V lost 1 base, and 9 bases had no gene match. The CDR3 reads CASSLGGRGVGNEQFF. CDR3 DNA sequence: TGTGCCAGCAGCTTAGGCGGGCGGGGGGTTGGGAATGAGCAGTTCTTC. Full variable domain (remainder filled in from reference TRBV11-2 and TRBJ2-1): EAGVAQSPRYKIIEKRQSVAFWCNPISGHATLYWYQQILGQGPKLLIQFQNNGVVDDSQLPKDRFSAERLKGVDSTLKIQPAKLEDSAVYLCASSLGGRGVGNEQFFGPGTRLTVL.

As for this clonotype: One junction end disagrees with the germline gene, perhaps due to a read error. J is TRBJ2-2 and V is TRBV2; D ambiguous. Germline V gene lookup returns CDR1 SNHLY and CDR2 FYNNEI. This CDR3 spans 13 amino acids. The CDR3 loop reads CASSEENTGELFF. As DNA, the CDR3 is TGTGCCAGCAGCGAAGAAAACACCGGGGAGCTGTTTTTT.

The V call is TRBV11-3, the J call TRBJ1-6; D uncertain. Trimming removed 4 bases at V and 7 bases at J, with 11 bases between. This CDR3 region has 14 residues. Per germline, CDR1 SGHNT and CDR2 YENEEA. Here the CDR3 reads CASSSSGNNSPLHF. CDR3 sequence (DNA): TGTGCCAGCAGCTCTTCTGGAAACAATTCACCCCTCCACTTT. Using reference TRBV11-3 and TRBJ1-6 for the parts outside the CDR3, the full variable domain is EAGVVQSPRYKIIEKKQPVAFWCNPISGHNTLYWYLQNLGQGPELLIRYENEEAVDDSQLPKDRFSAERLKGVDSTLKIQPAELGDSAVYLCASSSSGNNSPLHFGNGTRLTVT.

The V and J genes are TRBV18 and TRBJ1-1; D is possibly TRBD1 (6 bases). CDR3 length equals 13 residues. V was shortened by 6 bases and J by 8 bases, with 16 bases between the two germline ends. Germline CDR1 and CDR2: KGHSH and LQKENI. CDR3 in DNA: TGTGCCAGCTCCCGTGGGGGGGCAGGCGAAGCTTTCTTT. Amino acids: CASSRGGAGEAFF.

V gene TRBV14 combines with J gene TRBJ2-6, with 9 nucleotides matching TRBD1. CDR3 length equals 23 residues. The V gene end was trimmed by 4 bases and the J gene end by 0 bases; junction bases not matched to a gene: 22. Germline lookup yields CDR1 SGHDN and CDR2 FVKESK. This chain's CDR3 is CASSPEQGADLLPTSSGANVLTF. CDR3 DNA sequence: TGTGCCAGCAGCCCGGAACAGGGGGCCGATCTTCTCCCCACCAGCTCTGGGGCCAACGTCCTGACTTTC.

V and J are TRBV20-1 and TRBJ2-1; D remains ambiguous. Trimming removed 6 bases at V and 6 bases at J, with 21 bases between. Germline CDR1 DFQATT, CDR2 SNEGSKA (reference sequence). The CDR3 covers 15 residues. CDR3 in DNA: TGCAGTGCCCACGGGCTAAATCTAGTGTCCAATGAGCAGTTCTTC. Its translation is CSAHGLNLVSNEQFF.

The rearrangement uses TRBV19 and TRBJ2-4; D is undetermined. The CDR3 is 14 residues long. V was clipped by 7 bases and J by 0 bases, with 10 bases between them. The germline V gene encodes CDR1 LNHDA and CDR2 SQIVND (reference sequence). The DNA of the CDR3 is TGTGCCAGTAAATCGATGTTAGCCAAAAACATTCAGTACTTC. This codes for CASKSMLAKNIQYF.

There are a few counts of this clonotype. The chain combines TRBV20-1 with TRBJ2-7, with 9 bases fitting TRBD2. This CDR3 spans 14 amino acids. Germline loops: CDR1 DFQATT, CDR2 SNEGSKA (reference sequence). V dropped 4 bases and J dropped 2; count of bases not matched to a gene: 6. The CDR3 sequence is CSATSGRTPYEQYF. The DNA for the CDR3 is TGCAGTGCTACCAGCGGGAGGACCCCCTACGAGCAGTACTTC.

This clonotype was counted only a few times. A read error may account for a junction end that differs from germline. The chain combines TRBV20-1 with TRBJ2-5, with D unclear. The CDR3 covers 15 residues. Per the germline V gene, CDR1 is DFQATT and CDR2 is SNEGSKA (reference sequence). This CDR3 is CSAGEFGRNQETQYF. The CDR3, as DNA: TGCAGTGCTGGAGAGTTCGGACGGAACCAAGAGACCCAGTACTTC.

The V gene is TRBV3-1, the J gene TRBJ1-2, with a tentative D call TRBD1 (5 bases). V was shortened by 1 base and J by 7 bases, with 19 bases between the two germline ends. Germline CDR1 LGHDT, CDR2 YNNKEL (reference sequence). The CDR3 is 16 residues long. CDR3 in amino acids: CASSQVREGRRFGYTF. As DNA, the CDR3 is TGTGCCAGCAGCCAAGTGCGAGAGGGACGGAGGTTTGGCTACACCTTC.

This sequence joins TRBV12-3 or TRBV12-4 and TRBJ1-1, with D tentatively TRBD1 (6 bases). Deletions cut 6 bases from V and 5 bases from J, with 16 bases between. The CDR3 is 14 amino acids. The CDR3 bases are TGTGCCAGCAGCCCCAACAGGGATAGGACTGAAGCTTTCTTT. This translates into CASSPNRDRTEAFF.